Presented here are 30 T cell receptor beta chains from one specimen sequenced in a study of T cells in Graves' hyperthyroidism and ophthalmopathy. Using RNA transcripts as the source, TCR beta CDR3 regions were amplified. The primer set for the first-round RT-PCR of the TCR CDR3 was HTBI. TCRdb used MiXCR to reprocess the multiplex PCR reads, holding one entry per CDR3 protein. The sample includes more than 550,000 distinct CDR3 sequences, about 17% of them seen just once. The sequencing sample was made of blood. Receptor source: a woman between 50 and 59 years old with Graves' hyperthyroidism that later progressed to Graves' ophthalmopathy.

In its sample, this clonotype was seen many times. CDR3 coding DNA: TGTGCCAGCAGCATGGGACAGGGGGCGGTCACTGAAGCTTTCTTT. Amino acids: CASSMGQGAVTEAFF. The rearrangement uses TRBV5-5 and TRBJ1-1; TRBD1 aligns across 12 bases. This CDR3 is built from 15 residues. Germline CDR1 reads SGHKS; CDR2 reads YYEKEE (reference sequence). The trim removed 4 bases at V and 4 bases at J, leaving 5 bases unmatched.

This clonotype was found many times. The chain employs TRBV11-1 and TRBJ2-3; D is perhaps TRBD2 (6 bases). V gave up 1 base and J gave up 4 bases, with 9 bases separating them. The CDR3 extends over 14 amino acids. Germline CDR1 is SGHAT and CDR2 is FQDESV (reference sequence). The CDR3 DNA is TGTGCCAGCAGCTTAGGCGGGGCGGCAGATACGCAGTATTTT. Protein: CASSLGGAADTQYF. Drawing the rest from reference TRBV11-1 and TRBJ2-3, the complete variable domain is EAEVAQSPRYKITEKSQAVAFWCDPISGHATLYWYRQILGQGPELLVQFQDESVVDDSQLPKDRFSAERLKGVDSTLKIQPAELGDSAMYLCASSLGGAADTQYFGPGTRLTVL.

This clonotype was recorded at least ten times. V gene TRBV9 combines with J gene TRBJ1-1, with D perhaps TRBD1 (6 bases). The CDR3 loop spans 15 amino acids. Germline V gene lookup returns CDR1 SGDLS and CDR2 YYNGEE. V lost 3 bases and J 2 bases, leaving 14 bases between the germline ends. This CDR3 is CASSAAGDPNTEAFF. For the CDR3, the DNA is TGTGCCAGCAGCGCTGCAGGGGACCCTAACACTGAAGCTTTCTTT.

V usage is TRBV12-3 or TRBV12-4 and J usage is TRBJ2-3; D is perhaps TRBD2 (7 bases). Trimming left V 3 bases short and J 4 bases short, with 17 bases between. CDR3 size: 16 residues. DNA for the CDR3: TGTGCCAGCAGTTTTCCCTTAGGGGGGGATGCAGATACGCAGTATTTT. This codes for CASSFPLGGDADTQYF.

The V call is TRBV6-2 or TRBV6-3, the J call TRBJ2-1; D may match TRBD1 or TRBD2 (5 bases each). The ends were cut back, 6 bases at V and 5 bases at J, with 11 bases in the middle. Germline loops: CDR1 MNHEY, CDR2 SVGEGT. This CDR3 has 13 residues. CDR3 nucleotide sequence: TGTGCCAGCAGCCAGGGACGAAACAATGAGCAGTTCTTC. Amino acids: CASSQGRNNEQFF.

This clonotype occurred many times. The V call is TRBV3-1, the J call TRBJ2-7; D gene ambiguous. Germline assignment: CDR1 LGHDT and CDR2 YNNKEL (reference sequence). The CDR3 has 12 amino acids. V dropped 4 bases and J dropped 3 bases, with 7 bases sitting between them. CDR3 DNA: TGTGCCAGCAGCCCCAATGACTACGAGCAGTACTTC. Amino acids: CASSPNDYEQYF.

V and J are TRBV7-4 and TRBJ2-3; 8 bases match TRBD2. The J segment lost 4 bases and the V segment lost 1 base, leaving 13 bases of the junction unmatched. The CDR3 loop spans 18 amino acids. Germline V gives CDR1 SGHVT, CDR2 SQSDAQ. CDR3 protein: CASSLGPRRSGVSDTQYF. The DNA of the CDR3 is TGTGCCAGCAGCTTAGGGCCCCGGCGTAGCGGGGTTTCAGATACGCAGTATTTT.

This clonotype was seen only a few times. The J gene is TRBJ2-5, the V gene TRBV3-1; no definite D call. Per germline, CDR1 LGHDT and CDR2 YNNKEL (reference sequence). There are 14 residues in the CDR3. Trimming pared 5 bases from V and 5 bases from J, leaving 15 bases between. The CDR3 reads CASSAPVVVETQYF. Written as DNA, the CDR3 is TGTGCCAGCAGCGCGCCGGTAGTTGTGGAGACCCAGTACTTC.

This clonotype was observed a few times. CDR3 region: CSAREIGQGTYGNTIYF. As DNA, the CDR3 is TGCAGTGCTAGAGAGATTGGACAGGGGACTTATGGAAACACCATATATTTT. The chain carries TRBV20-1 and TRBJ1-3, with 9 bases fitting TRBD1. Germline V gives CDR1 DFQATT, CDR2 SNEGSKA (reference sequence). The CDR3 runs to 17 residues. Trimming at V came to 0 bases and at J to 3 bases, leaving 9 bases not matched to a gene.

In this sample, this clonotype turned up a few times. The chain links TRBV24-1 to TRBJ2-3; a possible D gene is TRBD1 (5 bases). CDR1 and CDR2 from the germline V gene are KGHDR and SFDVKD. The CDR3 has 14 amino acids. V was cut by 7 bases and J by 1 base, with 11 bases left in between. In DNA form, the CDR3 reads TGTGCCACCAGCAGGGATGGGGGCACAGATACGCAGTATTTT. Translating it yields CATSRDGGTDTQYF.

This clonotype was detected ten times or more. The chain links TRBV3-1 to TRBJ1-5, with D uncertain. This CDR3 contains 12 residues. The V end lost 2 bases, the J end lost 9 bases, and 8 bases lay between the germline ends. Germline values: CDR1 LGHDT, CDR2 YNNKEL (reference sequence). The CDR3 coding sequence is TGTGCCAGCAGCCAATCTGGGTTGCCCCAGCATTTT. Its translation: CASSQSGLPQHF. Drawing the rest from reference TRBV3-1 and TRBJ1-5, the complete variable domain is DTAVSQTPKYLVTQMGNDKSIKCEQNLGHDTMYWYKQDSKKFLKIMFSYNNKELIINETVPNRFSPKSPDKAHLNLHINSLELGDSAVYFCASSQSGLPQHFGDGTRLSIL.

Notes on this clonotype: With a much larger clone just one base away, this may be a read error. J is TRBJ1-1 and V is TRBV20-1; 10 nucleotides align to TRBD1. Germline CDR1 DFQATT, CDR2 SNEGSKA (reference sequence). V lost 6 bases to trimming and J lost 6 bases; unmatched junction nucleotides: 4. The CDR3 contains 12 residues. The CDR3 region has the DNA TGCAGTGCGGAAGGACAGGGGGCTGAAGCTTTCTTT. As protein: CSAEGQGAEAFF.

For this clonotype: The junction and the germline gene differ at one end; a read error may be behind it. The CDR3 sequence is CASSRQGPLSYEQHF. The CDR3 nucleotides read TGTGCCAGCAGTAGACAGGGGCCTCTCTCCTACGAGCAGCACTTC. The J gene is TRBJ2-7, the V gene TRBV6-1, with 8 bases lining up with TRBD1. Per the germline V gene, CDR1 is MNHNS and CDR2 is SASEGT. This CDR3 contains 15 residues.

The table lists this clonotype with many counts. This chain links TRBV29-1 with TRBJ2-1, with 15 bases matching TRBD2. Germline V lookup: CDR1 SQVTM, CDR2 ANQGSEA. The CDR3 length is 13 residues. Trimming cost V 7 bases and J 8 bases; bases outside gene matches: 3. CDR3: CSGGLAGGDEQFF. DNA for the CDR3: TGCAGCGGCGGACTAGCGGGGGGGGATGAGCAGTTCTTC.

This chain links TRBV6-5 with TRBJ1-5; the D gene is possibly TRBD1 (5 bases). The CDR3 length is 19 residues. Trimming left V 0 bases short and J 0 bases short, with 18 bases between. Germline loops: CDR1 MNHEY, CDR2 SVGAGI. DNA of the CDR3: TGTGCCAGCAGTTACTCGGGGGGATCGTCCCTTTATAGCAATCAGCCCCAGCATTTT. Translating it yields CASSYSGGSSLYSNQPQHF.

The table lists this clonotype with many counts. The rearrangement uses TRBV20-1 and TRBJ2-5; 7 bases fit TRBD2. The CDR3 loop spans 13 amino acids. Looked up from germline, CDR1 is DFQATT and CDR2 is SNEGSKA (reference sequence). Germline trimming cut 3 bases from V and 5 bases from J; bases unmatched to any gene: 6. For the CDR3, the DNA is TGCAGTGCTAGGACCCCCGGGAGGGAGACCCAGTACTTC. Protein: CSARTPGRETQYF.

This clonotype was recorded a few times. The V gene is TRBV9, the J gene TRBJ1-2; D gene ambiguous. Germline V gene sequence: CDR1 SGDLS, CDR2 YYNGEE. This CDR3 is 14 amino acids long. Trimming took off 4 bases at V and 1 base at J, with 11 bases between the two ends. The CDR3 reads CASSPRPSNYGYTF. CDR3 DNA: TGTGCCAGCAGCCCTAGACCCAGTAACTATGGCTACACCTTC.

At least ten counts were recorded for this clonotype. J is TRBJ2-7 and V is TRBV20-1; no firm D call. V lost 6 bases and J 2 bases, leaving 20 bases between the germline ends. Germline V gene data show CDR1 as DFQATT and CDR2 as SNEGSKA (reference sequence). CDR3 size: 15 residues. In DNA form, the CDR3 reads TGCAGTGCCGTGGGTCCCGGACGCTTAACCTACGAGCAGTACTTC. It yields the protein CSAVGPGRLTYEQYF.

The V call is TRBV9, the J call TRBJ1-4; 8 bases align to TRBD1. Germline V lookup: CDR1 SGDLS, CDR2 YYNGEE. This CDR3 spans 15 amino acids. Trimming cost V 0 bases and J 8 bases; bases outside gene matches: 6. CDR3 sequence: CASSVAGTGGEKLFF. CDR3 coding DNA: TGTGCCAGCAGCGTAGCCGGGACAGGAGGAGAAAAACTGTTTTTT.

The J gene is TRBJ2-2, the V gene TRBV10-3, with D possibly called TRBD1 or TRBD2 (5 bases each). V was cut by 10 bases and J by 3 bases, with 12 bases left in between. Germline assignment: CDR1 ENHRY and CDR2 SYGVKD. CDR3 length equals 13 residues. CDR3 residues: CATRESHTGELFF. In DNA, the CDR3 is TGTGCCACCAGGGAGTCGCACACCGGGGAGCTGTTTTTT.

This clonotype was found a few times. The chain couples TRBV4-1 to TRBJ1-1; no reliable D call. Trimming stripped 4 bases from V and 0 bases from J, with 12 bases between. The length of the CDR3 is 15 residues. Germline V lookup: CDR1 MGHRA, CDR2 YSYEKL. The chain's CDR3 is CASSPQGNMNTEAFF. The CDR3 DNA sequence: TGCGCCAGCAGCCCCCAAGGGAATATGAACACTGAAGCTTTCTTT.

This clonotype was counted a few times. The rearrangement joins TRBV18 to TRBJ2-1, with 14 bases fitting TRBD2. V trimming: 6 bases; J trimming: 7 bases; junction bases outside the gene matches: 11. The CDR3 has 17 residues. Per the germline V gene, CDR1 is KGHSH and CDR2 is LQKENI. The CDR3 DNA reads as TGTGCCAGCTCGACAAAGACTAGCGGGGGGGCCGGGAATGAGCAGTTCTTC. Amino acids: CASSTKTSGGAGNEQFF. The variable domain in full, with the rest retrieved from reference TRBV18 and TRBJ2-1, is NAGVMQNPRHLVRRRGQEARLRCSPMKGHSHVYWYRQLPEEGLKFMVYLQKENIIDESGMPKERFSAEFPKEGPSILRIQQVVRGDSAAYFCASSTKTSGGAGNEQFFGPGTRLTVL.

Ten or more counts support this clonotype. The gene calls are TRBV20-1 and TRBJ2-3, with D perhaps being TRBD1 or TRBD2 (5 bases each). CDR1 and CDR2 (germline): DFQATT, SNEGSKA (reference sequence). V was trimmed by 4 bases and J by 1 base, leaving 12 bases between them. The CDR3 spans 14 residues. The CDR3 is CSATGGDRTDTQYF. CDR3 nucleotide sequence: TGCAGTGCTACCGGTGGGGACCGCACAGATACGCAGTATTTT.

This clonotype showed up just a few times. The chain has TRBV19 and TRBJ1-1; no reliable D call. CDR1 is LNHDA, CDR2 SQIVND, per germline (reference sequence). The CDR3 totals 13 residues. The V end was cut by 10 bases, the J end by 1 base, with 13 bases between. Here the CDR3 DNA reads TGTGCCACCAGTAAGGGTACGAACACTGAAGCTTTCTTT. Amino acids: CATSKGTNTEAFF.

This clonotype came up many times. The rearrangement uses TRBV5-1 and TRBJ1-2; D is unclear. There are 14 residues in the CDR3. Germline V gives CDR1 SGHRS, CDR2 YFSETQ. Trimming removed 4 bases from V and 8 bases from J, with 18 bases in between. The CDR3: CASSTSSSSGGYTF. The CDR3 DNA follows: TGCGCCAGCAGCACGAGTAGCAGCTCAGGCGGCTACACCTTC. Variable domain in full (rest from reference TRBV5-1 and TRBJ1-2): KAGVTQTPRYLIKTRGQQVTLSCSPISGHRSVSWYQQTPGQGLQFLFEYFSETQRNKGNFPGRFSGRQFSNSRSEMNVSTLELGDSALYLCASSTSSSSGGYTFGSGTRLTVV.

As regards this clonotype: It may be a read error: a sequence one base away is much more abundant. The V and J genes are TRBV3-1 and TRBJ1-2; D may be TRBD1 (6 bases). Germline loops: CDR1 LGHDT, CDR2 YNNKEL (reference sequence). The CDR3 runs 15 residues. The CDR3 loop is CTSSPNSRGRGGYTF. CDR3 in DNA: TGTACCAGCAGCCCGAATTCCCGGGGGCGCGGTGGCTACACCTTC.

A few counts support this clonotype. One base away lies a much larger clone, so this may be a sequencing read error. V is TRBV3-1 and J is TRBJ1-1; unclear D gene. The CDR3 is made up of 15 amino acids. Per germline, CDR1 LGHDT and CDR2 YNNKEL (reference sequence). CDR3 nucleotide sequence: TGTGTCAGCAGCCAAAACTTTGGAGGTAGCACTGAAGCTTTCTTT. As protein: CVSSQNFGGSTEAFF.

The sample holds many counts of this clonotype. The chain couples TRBV5-1 to TRBJ2-7; D is perhaps TRBD1 (6 bases). CDR1 and CDR2 (germline): SGHRS, YFSETQ. Trimming took 0 bases from V and 0 from J, leaving 16 bases between them. The CDR3 spans 17 residues. CDR3 in amino acids: CASSLGAGTPTSYEQYF. The DNA of the CDR3 is TGCGCCAGCAGCTTGGGGGCCGGGACACCTACCTCCTACGAGCAGTACTTC. Supplemented by reference TRBV5-1 and TRBJ2-7, the full variable domain reads KAGVTQTPRYLIKTRGQQVTLSCSPISGHRSVSWYQQTPGQGLQFLFEYFSETQRNKGNFPGRFSGRQFSNSRSEMNVSTLELGDSALYLCASSLGAGTPTSYEQYFGPGTRLTVT.

This clonotype was observed a handful of times. The rearrangement joins TRBV4-1 to TRBJ2-3, with a possible D match to TRBD1 (6 bases). V gave up 0 bases and J gave up 0 bases, with 10 bases separating them. The CDR3 is 16 residues long. Germline values: CDR1 MGHRA, CDR2 YSYEKL. CDR3 nucleotide sequence: TGCGCCAGCAGCCAAGATTGGGGGCCTAGCACAGATACGCAGTATTTT. The encoded protein is CASSQDWGPSTDTQYF.

This clonotype showed up many times. This rearrangement joins TRBV20-1 to TRBJ1-5; 7 bases fit TRBD1. V lost 3 bases, J lost 6 bases, and 17 bases stayed unmatched. The CDR3 sequence is 17 residues long. CDR1 is DFQATT, CDR2 SNEGSKA, per germline (reference sequence). CDR3 region: CSASSLGQALRGQPQHF. The DNA of the CDR3 is TGCAGTGCTAGTTCTCTAGGACAGGCTTTAAGAGGTCAGCCCCAGCATTTT.